This T cell receptor (beta chain) appears in the sequencing data of a study of cytomegalovirus exposure and HLA in healthy donors (dated by TCRdb to about 2017). A note on the overall study: An earlier analysis of more than 550 of the donors reported about 280 Gb of sequence data and about 120 million unique TCR beta sequences obtained from roughly 170 million T cells. A separate validation cohort of over a hundred different subjects was used in addition to the 666-subject first cohort. To decide whether each TCR beta V gene segment behaved as functional or pseudogenic, an earlier analysis of approximately 600 of the donors relied on high-throughput TCR beta sequencing. Of the approximately 370 genotyped donors, approximately 81% were placed in the genetic ancestry cluster associated with self-reported Caucasian donors. The study profiled the T cell repertoires of under 850 subjects by immunosequencing and related them to cytomegalovirus serostatus. The study was designed to test whether signatures of past pathogen exposure could be identified by cataloging public T cell receptors. Roughly 5 DR-DQ haplotypes were handled as single units for association and clustering, since linkage in the cohort was strong. The number of donors typed differed by locus, with roughly 629-640 for A, B, C, DRB1 and DQB1, around 500 for DQA1, approximately 580 for DPA1, and some 440 for DPB1. Rather than using new phenotypic data, the later analysis identified candidate immune exposures from TCR beta sequences and from how often those sequences occurred across donors. Donor age, sex, ethnicity and CMV serostatus were compiled together with the repertoire data. All discovery cohort repertoires had been generated using a single sequencing platform. Approximately 330 gigabases of sequencing data and roughly 80 million unique TCR sequences made up an early release that covered around 640 HLA-typed donors. To predict cytomegalovirus infection status, the study brought together high-throughput TCR immunosequencing, statistical association of individual TCRs with disease status, and machine learning. To study patterns of TCR occurrence, a later analysis re-analyzed previously published TCR beta repertoires from just over 650 donors and added high-resolution HLA genotyping. Among about 400 genotyped donors of the cohort, an average of about 240,000 unique TCR beta nucleotide sequences was sequenced per donor, of which about 18% were non-productive. Both class I and class II loci were covered by HLA typing, at four-digit resolution. In a later genetic analysis, genome-wide SNP genotypes for about 65% of the roughly 670 donors were used, and that subset was treated as a discovery cohort. Broad study findings and their caveats: According to a later analysis, parvovirus B19, influenza, CMV and Epstein-Barr virus appeared linked to several top co-occurrence clusters. A later analysis associated about 17,000 TCR beta sequences with specific HLA alleles at a false discovery rate of 0.05. The presence/absence analyses assumed that sequencing depth was roughly uniform across donors, and that assumption may not be true. In a later analysis, HLA-associated TCR beta chains were found to be more clonally expanded and to have lower generation probabilities than equally common non-associated chains. In a later analysis, most CMV-associated TCR beta chains were found to appear HLA-restricted, with HLA associations seemingly driven largely by CMV exposure. The study gave a list of more than 150 TCR beta chains associated with cytomegalovirus. In vitro tests confirmed that a few of the cytomegalovirus-associated TCR beta chains recognize cytomegalovirus antigens. According to a later genetic analysis, donors in an Asian-associated ancestry cluster had fewer N-insertions in productive TCRs than the approximately 670-donor mean. A later analysis found that TCR association rates varied across HLA loci, with DRB1 alleles showing the most associated TCRs and HLA-C alleles the fewest. Correlated functional status among segregating V segments might be attributable to linkage disequilibrium, but an unknown experimental factor could not be ruled out. The sequencing pipeline was judged likely to have produced a cluster of highly shared sequence variants as a technical artifact. Immune exposure information for the cohort was limited to CMV serostatus. Strong co-occurrence of HLA alleles, especially DR and DQ, made assigning TCR associations to individual alleles difficult. In both the original and validation cohorts, the classifier was reported to diagnose cytomegalovirus status with high specificity and sensitivity. In this cohort, only TCR beta chains were sequenced, and detectable features were limited by the absence of alpha or paired-chain data. In a later genetic analysis, a missense DCLRE1C variant was associated with V-gene and J-gene trimming of TCR beta chains, and the association was replicated in an independent cohort. The earlier analysis of nearly 600 of the donors excluded fewer than 20 rarely observed V segments, including chromosome 9 orphons, because counts were too low. The authors suggested that the approach could potentially be generalized to other disease states and immunological phenotypes. A further reported finding was that TCR beta sequences accurately predicted the HLA-A and HLA-B alleles for most subjects in the first cohort. HLA typing was unavailable for some donors at each locus, so association tests used only the typed subset. Because the 87-base-pair reads could not distinguish some IMGT-functional V segments, including TRBV6-2 and TRBV6-3, those segments were excluded. Most TCR sequences were seen in very few donors, while some public TCRs were found in many individuals. In an earlier analysis of 587 of the donors, most TCR beta V segments were observed in productive rearrangements about 87% or about 30% of the time, broadly matching IMGT annotations.

The cohort was made up of 500 to 800 healthy bone marrow donors. At the time of sampling, every cohort member was nominally healthy, though immune exposures that went unrecorded were likely present. The donor tested CMV seropositive, placing the donor among the roughly 270 seropositive members of the cohort. A peripheral blood sample was provided by each donor, and peripheral blood mononuclear cells were used for TCR beta sequencing. The Qiagen DNeasy Blood Extraction Kit was used to extract genomic DNA from the blood cell samples. The receptor library was made with the immunoSEQ multiplex PCR assay. A mixture of 60 forward primers for TCR Vbeta segments and 13 reverse primers for TCR Jbeta segments was used in the multiplex PCR. The CDR3 region of rearranged TCR beta genes was amplified from genomic DNA by a multiplex PCR assay. On the Illumina HiSeq System, the amplified TCR beta libraries were sequenced as 87-base-pair reads. Concerning the study's data processing: Across the roughly 600 repertoires, a later analysis counted tens of millions of unique TCR beta chains, 8.5 million to 12 million of which were shared by at least two donors. Raw reads were error-corrected and collapsed into unique sequences by a nearest-neighbor algorithm in which closely related sequences were merged to remove PCR and sequencing errors. Alignment of CDR3 sequences to IMGT reference sequences was used to assign V, D and J gene segments. For a sequence to be retained, a match of at least six nucleotides to both a V gene segment and a J gene segment was required. A rearrangement was called productive if the CDR3 had no stop codons and remained in frame with V and J, and every other rearrangement was called non-productive. Following IMGT convention, CDR3 was defined as the stretch from the second conserved V-encoded cysteine to the conserved J-encoded phenylalanine. In an earlier analysis of more than 550 of the donors, sequences lacking an unambiguous match to a single V gene segment were excluded. In an earlier analysis of approximately 550 of the donors, V segments were called functional above 56.7% productive rearrangements and were called segregating when the between-donor standard deviation exceeded 5%. A statistical classification framework was built to diagnose cytomegalovirus status from the catalog of TCR beta chain sequences. In a later analysis, TCR nucleotide sequences were compared against IMGT/GENE-DB human TR gene sequences so that V and J genes could be assigned. The TCRdist pipeline was used in a later analysis to assign CDR3 sequences and most-parsimonious VDJ recombination scenarios. In a later analysis, each TCR beta chain was defined by its CDR3 amino acid sequence together with its V-gene family, and reads without a unique V-gene family were excluded. As a way to deal with suspected cross-contamination and a sequencing artifact, a later analysis dropped 592 nucleotide sequences that were highly shared and had low generation probability. In a later analysis, a clonal expansion index for each public chain was calculated from normalized within-repertoire ranks of inferred template counts. A later analysis computed generation probabilities with a VDJ recombination model fitted to out-of-frame rearrangements, and checked the results against IGoR. In a later analysis, TCR-TCR, TCR-HLA and TCR-CMV co-occurrence was scored with hypergeometric tests, and a repertoire-size bias correction was applied to TCR pairs. In a later analysis, false discovery rates were estimated by permuting HLA or CMV assignments 20 times. In a later analysis, co-occurring TCRs were grouped with DBSCAN, and TCRdist sequence similarity was added when clustering was performed within HLA-allele-positive subsets. For co-occurrence clustering, repertoires with fewer than 30,000 or more than 120,000 public chains were excluded, along with roughly 5 repertoires with anomalous nucleotide sharing. TCRdb retrieved this table from immuneACCESS and kept in-frame rearrangements only. Not all clones are present; in checked studies, unresolved V genes account for under half, and no reason is known for the remainder. For V, J and clone size, that table is used; D and trimming come from the DNA. Present in this sample are fewer than 150,000 clones, approximately 80% of which were seen just once. Roughly 4.2% of the sample rests with the top ten.

V is clipped by 5 bases and J by 1 base, and the sequence between their germline boundaries is 12 bases long. The germline V gene (reference sequence) specifies LNHDA as CDR1 and SQIVND as CDR2. Its CDR3 holds 15 amino acids, cysteine through phenylalanine. Only the CDR3 DNA is retained, 45 bases long and in frame from the first base. As for this clone: Its recognized antigen is unknown. No much larger clonotype is one base removed from it; base qualities were not supplied.

The sequence joins TRBV19 to TRBJ1-5; 6 matching bases give a weak D call of TRBD1. This TCR derives from a man aged 40-49 years in good health and CMV-seropositive. The sample comprised PBMCs. The CDR3 is CASSQGGSSNQPQHF. The DNA sequence is TGTGCCAGTAGTCAAGGGGGTTCGAGCAATCAGCCCCAGCATTTT.